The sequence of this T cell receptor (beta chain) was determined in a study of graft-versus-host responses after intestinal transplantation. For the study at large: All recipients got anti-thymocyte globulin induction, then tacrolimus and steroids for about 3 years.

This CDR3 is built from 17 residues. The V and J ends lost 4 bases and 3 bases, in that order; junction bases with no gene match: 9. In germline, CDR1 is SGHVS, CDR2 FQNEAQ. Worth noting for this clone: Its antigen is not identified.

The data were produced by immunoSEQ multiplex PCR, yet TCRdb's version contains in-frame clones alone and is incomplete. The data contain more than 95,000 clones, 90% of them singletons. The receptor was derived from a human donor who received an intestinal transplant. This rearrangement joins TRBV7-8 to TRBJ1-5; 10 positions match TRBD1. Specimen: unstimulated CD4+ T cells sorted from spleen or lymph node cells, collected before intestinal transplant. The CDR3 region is CASSSRDRGLINQPQHF. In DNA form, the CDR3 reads TGTGCCAGCAGCTCCCGGGACAGGGGTTTAATCAATCAGCCCCAGCATTTT.